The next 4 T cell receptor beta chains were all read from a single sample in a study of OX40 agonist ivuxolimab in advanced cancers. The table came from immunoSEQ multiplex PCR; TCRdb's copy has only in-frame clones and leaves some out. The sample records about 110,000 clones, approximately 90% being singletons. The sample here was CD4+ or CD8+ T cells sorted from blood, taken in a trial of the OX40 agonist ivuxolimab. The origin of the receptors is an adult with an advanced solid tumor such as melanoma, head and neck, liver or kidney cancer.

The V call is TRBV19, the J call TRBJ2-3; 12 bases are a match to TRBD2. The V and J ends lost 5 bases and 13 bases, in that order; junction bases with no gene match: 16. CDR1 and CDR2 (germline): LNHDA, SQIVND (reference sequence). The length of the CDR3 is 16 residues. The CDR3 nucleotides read TGTGCCAGTAGTCCCCGGACTAGCGGGAACGGATTAAGGAAGTATTTT. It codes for CASSPRTSGNGLRKYF.

CDR3 bases: TGTGCCAGCAGCTCCCATGAGGAGGAGACCCAGTACTTC. Protein: CASSSHEEETQYF. The chain has TRBV28 and TRBJ2-5; D unresolved. The germline gives CDR1 MDHEN, CDR2 SYDVKM. Deletions cut 6 bases from V and 5 bases from J, with 13 bases between. The CDR3 is 13 amino acids.

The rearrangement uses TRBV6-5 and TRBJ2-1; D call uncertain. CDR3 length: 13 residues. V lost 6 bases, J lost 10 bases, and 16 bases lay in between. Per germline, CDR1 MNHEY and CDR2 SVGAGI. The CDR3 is CASRPADNHEQFF. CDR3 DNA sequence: TGTGCCAGCAGACCCGCTGACAACCACGAGCAGTTCTTC.

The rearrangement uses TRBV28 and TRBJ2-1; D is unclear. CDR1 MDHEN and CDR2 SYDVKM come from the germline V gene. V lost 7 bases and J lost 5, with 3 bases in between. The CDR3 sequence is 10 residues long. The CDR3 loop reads CASKDNEQFF. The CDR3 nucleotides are TGTGCCAGCAAGGACAATGAGCAGTTCTTC.